This T cell receptor beta chain was recovered during a study of shared clonotypes between healthy human individuals. General study points: Sample collection involved blood only; tissue repertoires are likely different.

Concerning this clone itself: The antigen is not known.

V lost 5 bases, J lost 9 bases, and 23 bases lay in between. From germline, CDR1 is LNHDA and CDR2 SQIVND (reference sequence). The CDR3 covers 16 residues. CD8 cells classed as naive were CD45RO-negative and positively selected for CCR7, excluding terminally differentiated effector memory CD45RA+ cells. Sequenced by immunoSEQ multiplex PCR; TCRdb stores in-frame clones only, minus some. The table has under 2,000,000 clones, about 95% seen once. The chain joins TRBV19 to TRBJ2-1; TRBD1 or TRBD2 may be the D gene (5 bases each). The sequencing sample was made of naive CD8+ T cells sorted from blood. This TCR was sampled from a man younger than 35 in good health. The CDR3 region has the DNA TGTGCCAGTAGTCCGAGACACGGCCCTCCTGGGGGTGAGCAGTTCTTC. Translating it yields CASSPRHGPPGGEQFF.